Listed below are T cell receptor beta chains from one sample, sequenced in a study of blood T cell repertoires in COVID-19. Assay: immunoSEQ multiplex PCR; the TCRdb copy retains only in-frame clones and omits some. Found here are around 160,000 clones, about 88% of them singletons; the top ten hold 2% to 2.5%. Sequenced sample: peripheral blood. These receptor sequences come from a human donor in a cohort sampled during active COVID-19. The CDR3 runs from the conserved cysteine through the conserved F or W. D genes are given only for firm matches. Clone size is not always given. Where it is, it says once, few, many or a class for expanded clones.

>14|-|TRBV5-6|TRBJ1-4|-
TGTGCCAGCAGCTTGTGGCAGACTAATGAAAAACTGTTTTTT
CASSLWQTNEKLFF
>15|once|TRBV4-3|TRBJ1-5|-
TGCGCCAGCAGCCAAGACTCGAGGGTGGCTCGGCCCCAGCATTTT
CASSQDSRVARPQHF
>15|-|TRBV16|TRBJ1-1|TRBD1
TGTGCCAGCAGCCCCCGCGCAGGGGGTCTGACTGAAGCTTTCTTT
CASSPRAGGLTEAFF
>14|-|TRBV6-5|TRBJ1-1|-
TGTGCCAGCAGCCCCCACGCCAGGAACACTGAAGCTTTCTTT
CASSPHARNTEAFF
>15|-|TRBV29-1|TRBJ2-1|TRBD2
TGCAGCGTCGGCCGGGGGGTGGGGAGCTACAATGAGCAGTTCTTC
CSVGRGVGSYNEQFF
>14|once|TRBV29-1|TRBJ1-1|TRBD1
TGCAGCGTTGAAGGGGACAGGGCGGGCACTGAAGCTTTCTTT
CSVEGDRAGTEAFF
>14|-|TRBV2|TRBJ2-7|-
TGTGCCAGCAGCAAATCCCAGGGTGTGAGCGAGCAGTACTTC
CASSKSQGVSEQYF
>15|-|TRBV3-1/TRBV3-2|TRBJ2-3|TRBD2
TGTGCCAGCAGCCCCACATACCAGCGGGGAGATACGCAGTATTTT
CASSPTYQRGDTQYF
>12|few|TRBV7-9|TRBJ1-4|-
TGTGCCAGCAGCTCACGGAATGAAAAACTGTTTTTT
CASSSRNEKLFF
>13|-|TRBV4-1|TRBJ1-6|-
TGCGCCAGCCGAGGTGTCGGAAATTCACCCCTCCACTTT
CASRGVGNSPLHF
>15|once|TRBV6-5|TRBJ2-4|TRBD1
TGTGCCAGCAGTTACAGGACAGGGGGCGAGAACATTCAGTACTTC
CASSYRTGGENIQYF
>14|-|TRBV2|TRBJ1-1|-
TGTGCCAGCAGGCCCCCGGACAGTTACACTGAAGCTTTCTTT
CASRPPDSYTEAFF
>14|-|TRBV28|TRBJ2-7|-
TGTGCCAGCAGTTTAGGCAGGGGCACCTACGAGCAGTACTTC
CASSLGRGTYEQYF
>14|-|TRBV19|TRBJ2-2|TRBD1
TGTGCCAGTAGTATTCTGACAGGGCCCGGGGAGCTGTTTTTT
CASSILTGPGELFF
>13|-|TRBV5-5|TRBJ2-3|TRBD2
TGTGCCAGCAGCCCTTCGGGGGGGGATACGCAGTATTTT
CASSPSGGDTQYF
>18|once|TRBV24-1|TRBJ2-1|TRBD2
TGTGCCACCAGTGATATTGGACTAGCGGGGGGGACCTACAATGAGCAGTTCTTC
CATSDIGLAGGTYNEQFF
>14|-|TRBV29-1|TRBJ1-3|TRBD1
TGCAGCGTTGCCGGGACAGCTCCTGGAAACACCATATATTTT
CSVAGTAPGNTIYF
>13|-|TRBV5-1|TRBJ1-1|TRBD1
TGCGCCAGCAGCCGGGGACAGGGCGGGGAGGCTTTCTTT
CASSRGQGGEAFF
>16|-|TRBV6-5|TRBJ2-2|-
TGTGCCAGCAGTTACTCCCCAGGTTCGAACACCGGGGAGCTGTTTTTT
CASSYSPGSNTGELFF
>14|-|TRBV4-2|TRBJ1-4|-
TGTGCCAGCAGTTTCAACCGGGGGAATGAAAAACTGTTTTTT
CASSFNRGNEKLFF
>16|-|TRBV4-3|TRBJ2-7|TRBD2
TGCGCCAGCAGCCAAGATTATACTAGCGGAGCCTACGAGCAGTACTTC
CASSQDYTSGAYEQYF
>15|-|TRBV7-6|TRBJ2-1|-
TGTGCCAGCAAGTACCAATTAGGGGCGCGGGGTGAGCAGTTCTTC
CASKYQLGARGEQFF
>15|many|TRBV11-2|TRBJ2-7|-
TGTGCCAGCAGCTTAGATGCTAGACTCGCCTACGAGCAGTACTTC
CASSLDARLAYEQYF
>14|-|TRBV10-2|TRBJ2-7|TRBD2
TGCGCCAGCAGTTTAGCGGGGAGCTCCTACGAGCAGTACTTC
CASSLAGSSYEQYF
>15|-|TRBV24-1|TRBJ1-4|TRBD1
TGTGCCACCAGTGACCCGGGACAGGGAATTGAAAAACTGTTTTTT
CATSDPGQGIEKLFF
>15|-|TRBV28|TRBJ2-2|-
TGTGCCAGCAGTTTACGGAAAGAGGGCACCGGGGAGCTGTTTTTT
CASSLRKEGTGELFF
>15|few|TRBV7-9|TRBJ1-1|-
TGTGCCAGCAGCTACCCCTCCCGCGTCAACACTGAAGCTTTCTTT
CASSYPSRVNTEAFF
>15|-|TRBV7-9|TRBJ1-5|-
TGTGCCAGCAGCTTAGGGGGGCTCAGCAATCAGCCCCAGCATTTT
CASSLGGLSNQPQHF
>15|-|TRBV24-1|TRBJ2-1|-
TGTGCCACCAGTGACACGGGACTGAACGTGCATGAGCAGTTCTTC
CATSDTGLNVHEQFF
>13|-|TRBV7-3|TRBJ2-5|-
TGTGCCAGCAGCTTCACACTCGGGGGGACCCAGTACTTC
CASSFTLGGTQYF
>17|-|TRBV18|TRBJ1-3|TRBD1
TGTGCCAGCTCACCGGGACAGGGACGAAACTCTGGAAACACCATATATTTT
CASSPGQGRNSGNTIYF
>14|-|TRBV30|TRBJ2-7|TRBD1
TGTGCCTGGAGGGAGGACAGGGTCCGATACGAGCAGTACTTC
CAWREDRVRYEQYF
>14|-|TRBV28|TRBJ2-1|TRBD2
TGTGCCAGCACCCGGGGGGGCCTCTACAATGAGCAGTTCTTC
CASTRGGLYNEQFF
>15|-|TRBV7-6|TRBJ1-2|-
TGTGCCAGCAGCTTAGACAGAGATGCCTCCTATGGCTACACCTTC
CASSLDRDASYGYTF
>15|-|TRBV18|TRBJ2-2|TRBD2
TGTGCCAGCTCACGGGCTAGCGGGGCCACCGGGGAGCTGTTTTTT
CASSRASGATGELFF
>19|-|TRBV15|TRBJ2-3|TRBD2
TGTGCCACCAGCAGACCCGGGACTAGCGGCAGCTCTAGCACAGATACGCAGTATTTT
CATSRPGTSGSSSTDTQYF
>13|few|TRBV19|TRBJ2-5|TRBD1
TGTGCCAGTAGTATCCAGGGGGTGGAGACCCAGTACTTC
CASSIQGVETQYF